Below, 19 T cell receptor beta chains from the same sample are listed, as sequenced in a study of T cell changes during pregnancy in multiple sclerosis. The assay was immunoSEQ multiplex PCR, and TCRdb's table has in-frame clones only and misses some. There are some 96,000 clones in the sample; 80% to 95% occur only once, and around 1.8% lies in the top ten. The sequences come from peripheral blood, collected after pregnancy. The source of these receptors is a female donor with multiple sclerosis, enrolled in a pregnancy study.

For this clone: Germline is not matched at one junction end, which may reflect a read error. The chain has TRBV2 and TRBJ1-1, with D uncertain. From germline, CDR1 is SNHLY and CDR2 FYNNEI. The CDR3 consists of 14 residues. CDR3 region: CASREGSGFDEAFF. The CDR3 DNA follows: TGTGCCAGCAGGGAAGGGTCCGGGTTTGATGAAGCTTTCTTT.

V gene TRBV28 combines with J gene TRBJ1-5; D is ambiguous. Germline V gene sequence: CDR1 MDHEN, CDR2 SYDVKM. The CDR3 contains 15 residues. The ends were cut back, 6 bases at V and 2 bases at J, with 14 bases in the middle. The CDR3 protein is CASSPHYEGNQPQHF. CDR3 DNA sequence: TGTGCCAGCAGCCCGCACTATGAGGGCAATCAGCCCCAGCATTTT.

There are a few counts of this clone. The rearrangement joins TRBV18 to TRBJ1-2; D might be TRBD1 (5 bases). This CDR3 is built from 15 residues. Between the trimmed V and J ends, which lost 0 bases and 0 bases, there was a span of 8 bases. Germline values: CDR1 KGHSH, CDR2 LQKENI. CDR3 coding DNA: TGTGCCAGCTCACCACCGGGGGGGACTAACTATGGCTACACCTTC. Its protein product is CASSPPGGTNYGYTF. Based on the CDR3 plus reference TRBV18 and TRBJ1-2, the full variable domain is NAGVMQNPRHLVRRRGQEARLRCSPMKGHSHVYWYRQLPEEGLKFMVYLQKENIIDESGMPKERFSAEFPKEGPSILRIQQVVRGDSAAYFCASSPPGGTNYGYTFGSGTRLTVV.

J is TRBJ2-2 and V is TRBV6-5, with 9 bases matching TRBD1. The germline CDR1 and CDR2 sequences are MNHEY and SVGAGI. Trimming cost V 4 bases and J 4 bases; bases outside gene matches: 7. The CDR3 spans 16 residues. The CDR3 here is CASSSRGQGTTGELFF. In DNA, the CDR3 is TGTGCCAGCAGTTCAAGGGGACAGGGCACCACCGGGGAGCTGTTTTTT.

The chain couples TRBV10-1 to TRBJ1-5, with 7 bases that match TRBD1. V dropped 10 bases and J dropped 4; count of bases not matched to a gene: 4. CDR1 WNHNN and CDR2 SYGVQD come from the germline V gene (reference sequence). The CDR3 spans 12 residues. The CDR3 sequence: CAIGQDNQPQHF. CDR3 nucleotide sequence: TGCGCCATAGGACAGGATAATCAGCCCCAGCATTTT.

The chain uses TRBV7-6 and TRBJ2-3; TRBD2 is a possible D gene (5 bases). Germline V lookup: CDR1 SGHVS, CDR2 FNYEAQ. V was trimmed by 5 bases and J by 2 bases, leaving 8 bases between them. CDR3 length: 13 residues. DNA of the CDR3: TGTGCCAGCAGCACCCGGGACACAGATACGCAGTATTTT. Its protein is CASSTRDTDTQYF.

This clone was observed many times. V usage is TRBV11-3 and J usage is TRBJ1-2, with 10 positions matching TRBD1. V dropped 5 bases and J dropped 3; count of bases not matched to a gene: 9. This CDR3 is built from 16 residues. Germline CDR1 SGHNT, CDR2 YENEEA. The CDR3 loop is CASSAQKTGGDYGYTF. CDR3 coding DNA: TGTGCCAGCAGCGCCCAGAAGACAGGGGGCGACTATGGCTACACCTTC.

The chain is built from TRBV5-8 and TRBJ1-5; D may be TRBD1 (5 bases). The germline CDR1 and CDR2 sequences are SGHTS and YDEGEE. The CDR3 runs 17 residues. V shed 4 bases and J shed 0 bases, with 17 bases lying between them. CDR3 amino acids: CASSAQVLVASNQPQHF. The CDR3 DNA follows: TGTGCCAGCAGCGCACAGGTGCTGGTCGCTAGCAATCAGCCCCAGCATTTT.

J is TRBJ1-5 and V is TRBV28; tentative D call: TRBD1 (5 bases). In germline, CDR1 is MDHEN, CDR2 SYDVKM. The ends were cut back, 3 bases at V and 2 bases at J, with 11 bases in the middle. This CDR3 contains 15 residues. DNA of the CDR3: TGTGCCAGCAGTTTTTTCAGGGTCGGCAATCAGCCCCAGCATTTT. Translated: CASSFFRVGNQPQHF.

This chain links TRBV7-9 with TRBJ1-5; 10 bases are shared with TRBD1. The CDR3 has 16 amino acids. The V gene end was trimmed by 1 base and the J gene end by 6 bases; junction bases not matched to a gene: 6. The germline gives CDR1 SEHNR, CDR2 FQNEAQ (reference sequence). Here the CDR3 DNA reads TGTGCCAGCAGCTTAGTGGGACAGGGGCATTCTCAGCCCCAGCATTTT. It is translated as CASSLVGQGHSQPQHF.

The chain carries TRBV7-2 and TRBJ2-2; TRBD2 agrees at 9 bases. Germline-derived CDR1 and CDR2 are SGHTA and FQGNSA. This CDR3 has 13 amino acids. V trimming: 10 bases; J trimming: 6 bases; junction bases outside the gene matches: 6. The CDR3 reads CATAGGPAGELFF. In DNA, the CDR3 is TGTGCCACCGCGGGAGGGCCTGCCGGGGAGCTGTTTTTT.

The V call is TRBV29-1, the J call TRBJ2-7; possibly TRBD1 for D (6 bases). The germline V gene encodes CDR1 SQVTM and CDR2 ANQGSEA. Trimming took 0 bases from V and 6 from J, leaving 18 bases between them. There are 15 residues in the CDR3. This CDR3 reads CSVEEAKTGFGEQYF. CDR3 DNA: TGCAGCGTTGAAGAGGCCAAAACAGGGTTCGGCGAGCAGTACTTC.

This chain uses TRBV29-1 with TRBJ2-7; 10 bases are a match to TRBD1. V dropped 4 bases and J dropped 7; count of bases not matched to a gene: 13. Germline-derived CDR1 and CDR2 are SQVTM and ANQGSEA. The CDR3 sequence is 15 residues long. CDR3 coding DNA: TGCAGCGTTGGCTTACTTACCGACAGGGGGCTTGAGCAGTACTTC. Translating it yields CSVGLLTDRGLEQYF.

The chain employs TRBV28 and TRBJ1-5, with D perhaps TRBD1 (5 bases). Germline values: CDR1 MDHEN, CDR2 SYDVKM. CDR3 length equals 17 residues. The V gene lost 5 bases and the J gene lost 0 bases, with 17 bases spanning the gap. The CDR3 region has the DNA TGTGCCAGCAGTACACCCCTGGACATCTATAGCAATCAGCCCCAGCATTTT. Translated, it gives CASSTPLDIYSNQPQHF.

The chain is built from TRBV7-3 and TRBJ1-1; TRBD1 is a possible D gene (5 bases). CDR1 is SGHTA and CDR2 is FQGTGA in the germline V gene. Between the trimmed V and J ends, which lost 5 bases and 4 bases, there was a span of 11 bases. The CDR3 extends over 13 amino acids. This chain's CDR3 is CASSPGGGTEAFF. The CDR3 DNA sequence: TGTGCCAGCAGCCCGGGGGGTGGCACTGAAGCTTTCTTT.

This clone appeared a single time. The chain combines TRBV11-2 with TRBJ1-1; D is unclear. Looked up from germline, CDR1 is SGHAT and CDR2 is FQNNGV. The CDR3 covers 12 residues. With 5 bases removed from V and 5 bases from J, the gap between germline ends came to 9 bases. The CDR3 protein is CASSRVWTEAFF. The CDR3 DNA reads as TGTGCCAGCAGCCGCGTGTGGACTGAAGCTTTCTTT.

V gene TRBV11-3 combines with J gene TRBJ2-2; D uncertain. CDR3 length: 12 amino acids. V lost 4 bases, J lost 7 bases, and 7 bases lay in between. Germline loops: CDR1 SGHNT, CDR2 YENEEA. The CDR3: CASSSLNGELFF. The CDR3 DNA reads TGTGCCAGCAGCTCCCTAAACGGGGAGCTGTTTTTT. The full variable domain, with the rest looked up from reference TRBV11-3 and TRBJ2-2, is EAGVVQSPRYKIIEKKQPVAFWCNPISGHNTLYWYLQNLGQGPELLIRYENEEAVDDSQLPKDRFSAERLKGVDSTLKIQPAELGDSAVYLCASSSLNGELFFGEGSRLTVL.

The V gene is TRBV11-1, the J gene TRBJ2-3, with TRBD2 matching over 11 bases. This CDR3 region has 16 residues. CDR1 is SGHAT, CDR2 FQDESV, per germline (reference sequence). V lost 1 base and J lost 0; bases outside the gene matches: 0. Here the CDR3 reads CASSLGLAGSTDTQYF. The CDR3 region has the DNA TGTGCCAGCAGCTTAGGACTAGCGGGGAGCACAGATACGCAGTATTTT.

The rearrangement links TRBV9 to TRBJ2-1, with D tentatively TRBD2 (6 bases). Germline CDR1 is SGDLS and CDR2 is YYNGEE. The CDR3 has 15 amino acids. The V end lost 3 bases, the J end lost 3 bases, and 13 bases lay between the germline ends. The CDR3 sequence: CASSAATGDYNEQFF. The CDR3 DNA reads TGTGCCAGCAGCGCCGCAACGGGGGACTACAATGAGCAGTTCTTC.